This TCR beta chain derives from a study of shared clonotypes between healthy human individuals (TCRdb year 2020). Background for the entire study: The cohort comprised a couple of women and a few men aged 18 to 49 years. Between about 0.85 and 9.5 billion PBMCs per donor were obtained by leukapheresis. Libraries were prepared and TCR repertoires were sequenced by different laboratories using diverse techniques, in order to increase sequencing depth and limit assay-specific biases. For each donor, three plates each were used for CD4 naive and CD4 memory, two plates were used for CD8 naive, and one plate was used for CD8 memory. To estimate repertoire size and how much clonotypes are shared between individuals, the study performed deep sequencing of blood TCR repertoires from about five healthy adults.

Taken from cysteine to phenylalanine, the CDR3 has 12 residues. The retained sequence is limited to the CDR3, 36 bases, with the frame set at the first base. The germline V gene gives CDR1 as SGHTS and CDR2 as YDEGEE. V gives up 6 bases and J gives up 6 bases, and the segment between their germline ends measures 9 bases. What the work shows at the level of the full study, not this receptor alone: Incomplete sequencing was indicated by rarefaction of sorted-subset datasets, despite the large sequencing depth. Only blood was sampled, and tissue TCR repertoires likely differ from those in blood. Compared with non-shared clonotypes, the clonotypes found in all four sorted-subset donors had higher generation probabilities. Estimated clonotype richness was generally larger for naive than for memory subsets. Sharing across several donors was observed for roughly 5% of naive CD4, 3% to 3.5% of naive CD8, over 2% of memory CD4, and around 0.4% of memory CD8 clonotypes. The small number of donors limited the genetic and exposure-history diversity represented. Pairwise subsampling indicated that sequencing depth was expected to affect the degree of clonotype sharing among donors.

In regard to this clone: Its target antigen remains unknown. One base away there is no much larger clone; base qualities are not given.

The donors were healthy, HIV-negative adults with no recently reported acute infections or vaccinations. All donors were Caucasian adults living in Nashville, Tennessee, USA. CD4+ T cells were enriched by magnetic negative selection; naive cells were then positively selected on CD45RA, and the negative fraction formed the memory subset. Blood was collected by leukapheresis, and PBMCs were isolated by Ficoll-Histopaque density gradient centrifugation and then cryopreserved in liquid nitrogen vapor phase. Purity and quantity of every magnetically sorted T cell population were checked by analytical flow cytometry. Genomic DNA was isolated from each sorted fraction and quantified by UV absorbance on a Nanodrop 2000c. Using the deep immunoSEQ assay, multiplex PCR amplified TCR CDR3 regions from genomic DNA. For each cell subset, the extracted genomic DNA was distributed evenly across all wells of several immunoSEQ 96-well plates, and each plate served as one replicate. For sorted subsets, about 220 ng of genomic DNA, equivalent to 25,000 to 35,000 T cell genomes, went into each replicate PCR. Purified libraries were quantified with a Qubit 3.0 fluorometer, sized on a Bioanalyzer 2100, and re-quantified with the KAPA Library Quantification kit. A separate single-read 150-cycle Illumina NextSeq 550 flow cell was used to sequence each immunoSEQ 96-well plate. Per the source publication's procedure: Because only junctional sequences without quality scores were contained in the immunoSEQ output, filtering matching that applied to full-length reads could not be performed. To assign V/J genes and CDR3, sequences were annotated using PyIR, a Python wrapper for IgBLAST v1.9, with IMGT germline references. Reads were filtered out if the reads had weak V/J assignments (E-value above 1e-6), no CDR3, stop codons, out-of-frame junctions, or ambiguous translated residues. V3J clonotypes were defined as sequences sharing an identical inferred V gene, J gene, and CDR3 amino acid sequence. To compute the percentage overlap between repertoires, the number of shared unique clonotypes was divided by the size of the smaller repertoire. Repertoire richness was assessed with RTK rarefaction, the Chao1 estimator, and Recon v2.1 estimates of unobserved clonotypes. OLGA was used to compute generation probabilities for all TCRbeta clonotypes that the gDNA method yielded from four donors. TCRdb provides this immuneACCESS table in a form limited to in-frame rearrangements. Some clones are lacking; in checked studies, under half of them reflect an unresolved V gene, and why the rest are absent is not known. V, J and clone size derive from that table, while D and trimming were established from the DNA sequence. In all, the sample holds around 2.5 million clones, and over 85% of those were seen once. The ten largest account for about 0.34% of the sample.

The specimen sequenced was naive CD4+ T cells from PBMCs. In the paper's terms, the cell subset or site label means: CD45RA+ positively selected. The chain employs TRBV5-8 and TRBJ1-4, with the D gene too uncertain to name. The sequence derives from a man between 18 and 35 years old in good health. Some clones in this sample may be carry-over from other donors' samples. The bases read TGTGCCAGCACGAGGTGGGATGAAAAACTGTTTTTT. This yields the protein CASTRWDEKLFF.